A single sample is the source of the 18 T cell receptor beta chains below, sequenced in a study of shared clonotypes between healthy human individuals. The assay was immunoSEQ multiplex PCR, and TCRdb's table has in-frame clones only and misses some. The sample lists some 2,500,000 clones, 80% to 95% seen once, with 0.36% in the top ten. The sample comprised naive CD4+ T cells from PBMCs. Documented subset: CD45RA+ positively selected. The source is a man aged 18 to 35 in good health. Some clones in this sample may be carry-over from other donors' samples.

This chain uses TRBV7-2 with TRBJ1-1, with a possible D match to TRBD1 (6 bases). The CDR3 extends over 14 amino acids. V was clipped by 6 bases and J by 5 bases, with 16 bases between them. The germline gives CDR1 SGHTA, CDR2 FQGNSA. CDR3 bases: TGTGCCAGCAGTCAACGGGGAGGGGGGACTGAAGCTTTCTTT. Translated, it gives CASSQRGGGTEAFF.

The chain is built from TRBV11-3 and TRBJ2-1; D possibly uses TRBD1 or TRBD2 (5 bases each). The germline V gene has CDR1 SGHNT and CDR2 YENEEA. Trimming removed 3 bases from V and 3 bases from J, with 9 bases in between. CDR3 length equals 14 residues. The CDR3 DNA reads TGTGCCAGCAGCTTTGGGGGTGTCTACAATGAGCAGTTCTTC. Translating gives CASSFGGVYNEQFF.

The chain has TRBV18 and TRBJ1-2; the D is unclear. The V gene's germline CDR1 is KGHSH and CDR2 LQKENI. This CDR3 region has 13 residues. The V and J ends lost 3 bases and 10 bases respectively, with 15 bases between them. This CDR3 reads CASSPRGPGPYTF. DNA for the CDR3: TGTGCCAGCTCACCCCGAGGACCGGGCCCCTACACCTTC.

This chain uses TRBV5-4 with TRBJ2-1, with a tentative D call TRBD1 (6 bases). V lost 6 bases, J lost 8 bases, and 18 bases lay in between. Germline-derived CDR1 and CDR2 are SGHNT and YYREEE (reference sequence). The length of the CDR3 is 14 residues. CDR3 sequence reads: CASTIRDNRDEQFF. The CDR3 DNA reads TGTGCCAGCACCATAAGGGACAATCGCGATGAGCAGTTCTTC.

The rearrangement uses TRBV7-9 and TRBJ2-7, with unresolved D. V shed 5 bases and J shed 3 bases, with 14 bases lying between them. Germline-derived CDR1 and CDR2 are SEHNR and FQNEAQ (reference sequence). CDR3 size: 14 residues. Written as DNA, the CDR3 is TGTGCCAGCAGCACCAAACTCGACGGCTACGAGCAGTACTTC. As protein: CASSTKLDGYEQYF.

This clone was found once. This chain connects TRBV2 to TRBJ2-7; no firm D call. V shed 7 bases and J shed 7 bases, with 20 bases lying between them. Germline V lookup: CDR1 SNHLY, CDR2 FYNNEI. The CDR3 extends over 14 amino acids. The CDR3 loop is CASTPGGPLREQYF. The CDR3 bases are TGTGCCAGCACCCCCGGCGGACCATTACGAGAGCAGTACTTC.

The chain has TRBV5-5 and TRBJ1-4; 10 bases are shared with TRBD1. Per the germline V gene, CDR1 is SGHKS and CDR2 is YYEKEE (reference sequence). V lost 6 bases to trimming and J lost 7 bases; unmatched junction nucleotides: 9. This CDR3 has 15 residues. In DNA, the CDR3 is TGTGCCAGCACCAATACGGGACAGGGGAGTGAAAAACTGTTTTTT. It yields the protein CASTNTGQGSEKLFF.

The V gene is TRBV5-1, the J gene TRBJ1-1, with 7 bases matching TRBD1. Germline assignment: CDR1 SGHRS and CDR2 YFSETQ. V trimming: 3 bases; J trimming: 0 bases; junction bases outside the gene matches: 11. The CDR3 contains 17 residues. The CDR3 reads CASSSPWEGAMNTEAFF. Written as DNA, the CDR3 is TGCGCCAGCAGCTCACCTTGGGAGGGGGCTATGAACACTGAAGCTTTCTTT.

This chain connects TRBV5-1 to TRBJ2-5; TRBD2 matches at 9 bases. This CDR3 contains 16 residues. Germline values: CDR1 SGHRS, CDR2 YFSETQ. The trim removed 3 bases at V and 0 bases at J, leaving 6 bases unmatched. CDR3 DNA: TGCGCCAGCAGCTATGGACTAGCGACGAACCAAGAGACCCAGTACTTC. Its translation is CASSYGLATNQETQYF.

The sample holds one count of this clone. The CDR3 DNA sequence: TGTGCCAGCAGCTTGGCACTAGCTACAGATACGCAGTATTTT. Residues: CASSLALATDTQYF. The rearrangement links TRBV5-5 to TRBJ2-3, with D possibly being TRBD2 (6 bases). Germline V gene lookup returns CDR1 SGHKS and CDR2 YYEKEE (reference sequence). V shed 0 bases and J shed 3 bases, with 8 bases lying between them. The CDR3 has 14 residues. Full variable domain (outside the CDR3, taken from reference TRBV5-5 and TRBJ2-3): DAGVTQSPTHLIKTRGQQVTLRCSPISGHKSVSWYQQVLGQGPQFIFQYYEKEERGRGNFPDRFSARQFPNYSSELNVNALLLGDSALYLCASSLALATDTQYFGPGTRLTVL.

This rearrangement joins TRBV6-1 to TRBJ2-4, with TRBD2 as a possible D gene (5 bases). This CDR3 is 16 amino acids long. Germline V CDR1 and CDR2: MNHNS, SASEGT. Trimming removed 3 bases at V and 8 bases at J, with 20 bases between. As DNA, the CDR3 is TGTGCCAGCAGTGAGAACCCCCGAGTCGGGGTTGACATTCAGTACTTC. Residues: CASSENPRVGVDIQYF.

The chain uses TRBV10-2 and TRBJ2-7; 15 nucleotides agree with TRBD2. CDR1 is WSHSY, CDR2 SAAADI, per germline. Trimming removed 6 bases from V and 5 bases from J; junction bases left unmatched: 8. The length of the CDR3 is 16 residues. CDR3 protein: CASSDRRTSGRDEQYF. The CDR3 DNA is TGCGCCAGCAGCGATCGTCGGACTAGCGGGAGGGACGAGCAGTACTTC.

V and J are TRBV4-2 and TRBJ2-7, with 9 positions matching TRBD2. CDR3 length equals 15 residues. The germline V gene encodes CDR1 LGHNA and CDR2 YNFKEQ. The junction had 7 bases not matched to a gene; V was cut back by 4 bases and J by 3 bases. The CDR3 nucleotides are TGTGCCAGCAGCCGATTGACTAGCGGTATCTACGAGCAGTACTTC. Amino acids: CASSRLTSGIYEQYF.

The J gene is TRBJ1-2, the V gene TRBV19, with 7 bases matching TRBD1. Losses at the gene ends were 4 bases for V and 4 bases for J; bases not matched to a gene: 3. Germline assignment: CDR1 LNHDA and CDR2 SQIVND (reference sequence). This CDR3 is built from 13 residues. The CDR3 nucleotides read TGTGCCAGTAGTACTGGGACAGTCTATGGCTACACCTTC. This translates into CASSTGTVYGYTF.

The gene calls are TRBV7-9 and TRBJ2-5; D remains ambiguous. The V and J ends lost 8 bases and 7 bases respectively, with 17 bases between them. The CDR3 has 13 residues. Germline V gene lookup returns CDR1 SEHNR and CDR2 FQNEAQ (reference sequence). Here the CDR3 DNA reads TGTGCCAGCGGCCGCCAAGCCCCGGGGACCCAGTACTTC. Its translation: CASGRQAPGTQYF.

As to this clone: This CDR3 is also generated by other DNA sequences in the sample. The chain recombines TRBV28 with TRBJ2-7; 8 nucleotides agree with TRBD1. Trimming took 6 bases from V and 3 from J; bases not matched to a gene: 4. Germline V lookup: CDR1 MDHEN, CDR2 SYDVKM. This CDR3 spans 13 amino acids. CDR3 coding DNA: TGTGCCAGCAGCCCGGACAGGGTCTACGAGCAGTACTTC. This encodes CASSPDRVYEQYF.

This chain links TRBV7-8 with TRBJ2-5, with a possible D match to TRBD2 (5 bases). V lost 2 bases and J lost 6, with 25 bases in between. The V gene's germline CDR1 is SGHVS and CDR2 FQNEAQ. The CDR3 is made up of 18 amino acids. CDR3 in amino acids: CASSLLWGEDIKYQTQYF. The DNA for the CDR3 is TGTGCCAGCAGCTTATTGTGGGGAGAAGACATCAAATACCAGACCCAGTACTTC.

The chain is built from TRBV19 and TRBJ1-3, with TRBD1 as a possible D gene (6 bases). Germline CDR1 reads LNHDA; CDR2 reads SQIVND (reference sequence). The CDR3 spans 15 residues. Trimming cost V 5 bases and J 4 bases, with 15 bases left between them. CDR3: CASSSRQAGGNTIYF. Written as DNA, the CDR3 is TGTGCCAGTAGTTCCAGACAGGCTGGAGGAAACACCATATATTTT.